This TCR beta chain comes out of a study of T-cell reconstitution after alpha-beta-depleted transplantation in children. From germline, CDR1 is MDHEN and CDR2 SYDVKM. Trimming took 6 bases from V and 4 from J, leaving 18 bases between them. The CDR3 is made up of 15 amino acids. For TCRbeta, the library was prepared with unique molecular identifiers. TCRdb analysed the PCR reads with MiXCR anew, one entry per CDR3 protein. The table records almost 500,000 distinct CDR3 sequences, about an eighth of them present only once. This clonotype was counted ten times or more. This sample comprised PBMCs from the stem cell graft donor, obtained from the stem cell graft. This TCR derives from a human donor who donated a stem cell graft to a child with combined immunodeficiency. V and J are TRBV28 and TRBJ1-1; D may be TRBD1 (5 bases). The CDR3 DNA reads as TGTGCCAGCAGCGTATGGGGGTTAAAGTTCACTGAAGCTTTCTTT. It codes for CASSVWGLKFTEAFF. The whole variable domain, filled in from reference TRBV28 and TRBJ1-1, reads DVKVTQSSRYLVKRTGEKVFLECVQDMDHENMFWYRQDPGLGLRLIYFSYDVKMKEKGDIPEGYSVSREKKERFSLILESASTNQTSMYLCASSVWGLKFTEAFFGQGTRLTVV.